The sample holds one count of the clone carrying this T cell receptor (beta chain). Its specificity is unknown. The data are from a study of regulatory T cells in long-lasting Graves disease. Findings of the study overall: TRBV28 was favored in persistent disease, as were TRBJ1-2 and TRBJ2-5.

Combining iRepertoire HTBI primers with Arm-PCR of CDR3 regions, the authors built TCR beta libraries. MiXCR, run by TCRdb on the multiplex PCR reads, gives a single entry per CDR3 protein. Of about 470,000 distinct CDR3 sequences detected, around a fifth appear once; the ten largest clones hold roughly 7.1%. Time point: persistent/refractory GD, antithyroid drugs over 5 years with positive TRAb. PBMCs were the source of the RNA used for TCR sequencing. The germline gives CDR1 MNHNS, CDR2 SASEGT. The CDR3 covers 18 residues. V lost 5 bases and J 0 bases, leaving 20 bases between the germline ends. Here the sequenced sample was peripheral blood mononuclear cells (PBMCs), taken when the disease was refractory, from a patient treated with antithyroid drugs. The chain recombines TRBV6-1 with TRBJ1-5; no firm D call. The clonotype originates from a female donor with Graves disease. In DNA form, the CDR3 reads TGTGCCAGCAGTATAAACCCCCCCCGACGGACTAGCAATCAGCCCCAGCATTTT. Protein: CASSINPPRRTSNQPQHF.